The clone carrying this T cell receptor (beta chain) has only one observation. Its antigen remains unknown. Profiled with immunoSEQ multiplex PCR; TCRdb holds only in-frame clones, not every one. The top ten clones hold roughly 1% of a sample with millions of clones, about 95% of them seen once. The CDR3 sequence is 15 residues long. Germline assignment: CDR1 SGHTA and CDR2 FQGNSA. Trimming left V 2 bases short and J 4 bases short, with 13 bases between. This entry is derived from a study of shared clonotypes between healthy human individuals. It was CD45RO-negative cells, positively selected for CCR7, that made up naive CD8 cells, with terminally differentiated effector memory CD45RA+ cells excluded. Study-wide results and caveats: Between a handful of donors, naive CD4 clonotypes were shared at a level of around 4.9%.

Sequenced material: naive CD8+ T cells sorted from blood. The receptor was derived from a man aged 18 to 35 in good health. The J gene is TRBJ2-3, the V gene TRBV7-2, with a weak D call TRBD2 (5 bases). DNA of the CDR3: TGTGCCAGCAGCTTACGGCTAATAGCGTCAGATACGCAGTATTTT. It translates to CASSLRLIASDTQYF.